This entry is about one TCR beta chain. This record comes from a study of shared clonotypes between healthy human individuals. V lost 2 bases and J lost 1; bases outside the gene matches: 13. Germline V gene data show CDR1 as SGHTA and CDR2 as FQGNSA. This CDR3 region has 19 residues. Produced via immunoSEQ multiplex PCR; TCRdb's table is partial and in-frame only. The repertoire holds about 1,500,000 clones, with over 95% as singletons. The J gene is TRBJ2-2, the V gene TRBV7-2; 7 positions agree with TRBD2. The TCR originated in a man younger than 45 in good health. Sequencing input: naive CD4+ T cells sorted from blood. Subset given: CD45RA+ positively selected. This CDR3 is CASSLFFRLGGRNTGELFF. The CDR3 DNA is TGTGCCAGCAGCTTATTTTTTCGGTTGGGCGGGAGGAACACCGGGGAGCTGTTTTTT.